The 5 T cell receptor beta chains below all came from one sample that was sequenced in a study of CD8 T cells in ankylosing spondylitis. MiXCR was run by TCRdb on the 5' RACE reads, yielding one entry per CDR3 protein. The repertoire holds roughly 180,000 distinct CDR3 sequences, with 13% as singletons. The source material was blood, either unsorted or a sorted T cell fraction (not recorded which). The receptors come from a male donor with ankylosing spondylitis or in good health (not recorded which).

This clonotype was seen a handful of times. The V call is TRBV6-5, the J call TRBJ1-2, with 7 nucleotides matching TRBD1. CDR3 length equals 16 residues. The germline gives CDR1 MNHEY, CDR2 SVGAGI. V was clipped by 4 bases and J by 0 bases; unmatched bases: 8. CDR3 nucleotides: TGTGCCAGCAGTTCGTTGCCAGGGGGATCTAACTATGGCTACACCTTC. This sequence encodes CASSSLPGGSNYGYTF.

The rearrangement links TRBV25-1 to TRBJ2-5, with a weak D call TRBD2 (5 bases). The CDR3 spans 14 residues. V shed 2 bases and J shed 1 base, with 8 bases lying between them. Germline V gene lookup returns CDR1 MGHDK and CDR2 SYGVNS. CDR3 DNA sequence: TGTGCCAGCAGTGAAACTAGTATCCAAGAGACCCAGTACTTC. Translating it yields CASSETSIQETQYF.

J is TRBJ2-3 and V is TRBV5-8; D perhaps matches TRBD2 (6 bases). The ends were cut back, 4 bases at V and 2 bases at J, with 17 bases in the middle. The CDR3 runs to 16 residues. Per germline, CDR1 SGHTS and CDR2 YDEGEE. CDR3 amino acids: CASSPVYRDFTDTQYF. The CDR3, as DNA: TGTGCCAGCAGCCCGGTGTACCGGGACTTCACAGATACGCAGTATTTT. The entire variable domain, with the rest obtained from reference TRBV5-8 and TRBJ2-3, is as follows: EAGVTQSPTHLIKTRGQQATLRCSPISGHTSVYWYQQALGLGLQFLLWYDEGEERNRGNFPPRFSGRQFPNYSSELNVNALELEDSALYLCASSPVYRDFTDTQYFGPGTRLTVL.

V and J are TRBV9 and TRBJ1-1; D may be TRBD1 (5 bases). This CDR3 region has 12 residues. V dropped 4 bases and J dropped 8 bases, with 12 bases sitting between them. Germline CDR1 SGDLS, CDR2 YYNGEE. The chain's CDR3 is CASSPMGREAFF. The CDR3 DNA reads TGTGCCAGCAGCCCAATGGGACGGGAAGCTTTCTTT.

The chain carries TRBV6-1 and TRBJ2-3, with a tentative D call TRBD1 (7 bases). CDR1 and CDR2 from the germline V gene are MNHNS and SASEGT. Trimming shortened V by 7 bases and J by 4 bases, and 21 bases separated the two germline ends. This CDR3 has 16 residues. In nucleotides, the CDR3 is TGTGCCAGCAACCAGGGGGGCCTTAGGAGGTCAGATACGCAGTATTTT. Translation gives CASNQGGLRRSDTQYF.